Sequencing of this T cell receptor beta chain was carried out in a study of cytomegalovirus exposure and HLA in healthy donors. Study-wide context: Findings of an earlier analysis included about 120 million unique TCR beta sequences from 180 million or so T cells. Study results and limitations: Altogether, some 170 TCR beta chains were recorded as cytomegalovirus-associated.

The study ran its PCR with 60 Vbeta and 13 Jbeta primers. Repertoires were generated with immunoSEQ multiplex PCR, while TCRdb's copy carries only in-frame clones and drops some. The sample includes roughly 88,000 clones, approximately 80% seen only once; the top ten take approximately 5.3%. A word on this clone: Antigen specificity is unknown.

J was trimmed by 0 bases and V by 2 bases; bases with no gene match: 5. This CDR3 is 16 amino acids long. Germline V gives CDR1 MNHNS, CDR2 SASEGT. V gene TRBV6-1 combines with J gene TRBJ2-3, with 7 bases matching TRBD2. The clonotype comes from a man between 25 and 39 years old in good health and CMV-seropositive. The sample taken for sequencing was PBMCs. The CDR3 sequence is CASSEWPSGSTDTQYF. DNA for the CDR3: TGTGCCAGCAGTGAATGGCCTAGCGGAAGCACAGATACGCAGTATTTT.